What follows are 19 T cell receptor beta chains derived from one specimen sequenced in a study of tumor-infiltrating lymphocytes in localized non-small cell lung cancer. Assay used: immunoSEQ multiplex PCR; TCRdb lists only in-frame clones, some missing. The sample yields 10,000 to 15,000 clones, about nine tenths seen once. Material: lung tumor tissue. These receptors were taken from a human donor with non-small cell lung cancer.

The chain joins TRBV28 to TRBJ2-5, with 8 bases fitting TRBD1. The V segment lost 5 bases and the J segment 3 bases; nucleotides outside the gene matches: 5. This CDR3 contains 14 residues. In germline, CDR1 is MDHEN, CDR2 SYDVKM. The CDR3 DNA is TGTGCCAGCAGTCGTACGACAGGGGAAGAGACCCAGTACTTC. It yields the protein CASSRTTGEETQYF. The whole variable domain, remainder taken from reference TRBV28 and TRBJ2-5, is DVKVTQSSRYLVKRTGEKVFLECVQDMDHENMFWYRQDPGLGLRLIYFSYDVKMKEKGDIPEGYSVSREKKERFSLILESASTNQTSMYLCASSRTTGEETQYFGPGTRLLVL.

In its sample, this clone was seen once. CDR3 in DNA: TGCGCCAGCAGCTCTGGACTAGCGGGAGTACGGACCGGGGAGCTGTTTTTT. Translated: CASSSGLAGVRTGELFF. This sequence joins TRBV5-1 and TRBJ2-2; TRBD2 aligns across 13 bases. This CDR3 is built from 17 residues. From germline, CDR1 is SGHRS and CDR2 YFSETQ. V shed 3 bases and J 5 bases; nucleotides not matched to a gene: 7. Drawing the rest from reference TRBV5-1 and TRBJ2-2, the complete variable domain is KAGVTQTPRYLIKTRGQQVTLSCSPISGHRSVSWYQQTPGQGLQFLFEYFSETQRNKGNFPGRFSGRQFSNSRSEMNVSTLELGDSALYLCASSSGLAGVRTGELFFGEGSRLTVL.

The rearrangement links TRBV5-4 to TRBJ2-5; no definite D call. This CDR3 has 13 residues. Germline CDR1 is SGHNT and CDR2 is YYREEE (reference sequence). Trimming shortened V by 1 base and J by 4 bases, and 8 bases separated the two germline ends. The CDR3 bases are TGTGCCAGCAGCTTGAGTTACCGAGAGACCCAGTACTTC. Its translation is CASSLSYRETQYF.

The chain carries TRBV5-6 and TRBJ1-5; maybe TRBD1 (5 bases). The germline CDR1 and CDR2 sequences are SGHDT and YYEEEE. Trimming cost V 5 bases and J 4 bases, with 19 bases left between them. This CDR3 has 16 amino acids. CDR3 in DNA: TGTGCCAGCAGTCATAATCGGGACGGCAGAAATCAGCCCCAGCATTTT. Translated: CASSHNRDGRNQPQHF.

The V call is TRBV21-1, the J call TRBJ1-1. TRBV21-1 is an annotated pseudogene. The CDR3 contains 16 residues. The CDR3 here is CASSETGRSARTEAFF. The CDR3 nucleotides are TGTGCCAGCAGCGAAACGGGCAGGTCGGCGCGGACTGAAGCTTTCTTT.

This chain connects TRBV10-3 to TRBJ2-3, with TRBD1 matching over 12 bases. CDR1 is ENHRY, CDR2 SYGVKD, per germline. V was clipped by 10 bases and J by 4 bases; unmatched bases: 6. CDR3 length: 14 amino acids. CDR3 residues: CATTGTGGADTQYF. In DNA form, the CDR3 reads TGTGCCACCACCGGGACAGGGGGCGCAGATACGCAGTATTTT.

This clone has just a few counts. The V and J genes are TRBV6-1 and TRBJ1-2; TRBD1 aligns across 9 bases. The V gene's germline CDR1 is MNHNS and CDR2 SASEGT. The V gene end was trimmed by 8 bases and the J gene end by 7 bases; junction bases not matched to a gene: 8. The CDR3 is 13 residues long. The DNA of the CDR3 is TGTGCCAGCTTTACAGGGGGCGCACGTGGCTACACCTTC. Translated: CASFTGGARGYTF.

V usage is TRBV30 and J usage is TRBJ1-1, with 8 positions matching TRBD1. There are 14 residues in the CDR3. The V segment lost 5 bases and the J segment 3 bases; nucleotides outside the gene matches: 8. The germline CDR1 and CDR2 sequences are GTSNPN and SVGIG (reference sequence). In nucleotides, the CDR3 is TGTGCCTGGTCTTTCGGACAGGGCTACACTGAAGCTTTCTTT. This translates into CAWSFGQGYTEAFF.

This clone is a singleton in its sample. This rearrangement joins TRBV5-4 to TRBJ1-5, with D hard to call. There are 11 residues in the CDR3. The germline V gene encodes CDR1 SGHNT and CDR2 YYREEE (reference sequence). V lost 6 bases, J lost 5 bases, and 6 bases lay in between. The CDR3 spells CASKGHQPQHF. The DNA of the CDR3 is TGTGCCAGCAAGGGTCATCAGCCCCAGCATTTT.

The sample holds one count of this clone. The chain recombines TRBV29-1 with TRBJ2-3; 9 bases agree with TRBD1. The germline V gene encodes CDR1 SQVTM and CDR2 ANQGSEA. The CDR3 contains 15 residues. V gave up 7 bases and J gave up 0 bases; unmatched junction bases: 8. CDR3 protein: CSGQSGTGSTDTQYF. In DNA form, the CDR3 reads TGCAGCGGCCAATCCGGGACAGGGAGCACAGATACGCAGTATTTT.

This chain joins TRBV7-2 and TRBJ2-1; D perhaps matches TRBD2 (6 bases). The CDR3 runs to 17 residues. Trimming took 3 bases from V and 4 from J, leaving 19 bases between them. Germline CDR1 and CDR2: SGHTA and FQGNSA. CDR3 sequence (DNA): TGTGCCAGCAGCTTGCTACGTAGGGTAGCGGCATACAATGAGCAGTTCTTC. This gives the protein CASSLLRRVAAYNEQFF.

The rearrangement links TRBV5-3 to TRBJ2-2, with 8 bases fitting TRBD1. TRBV5-3 is reported as an ORF; its role is uncertain. This CDR3 region has 15 residues. V lost 0 bases to trimming and J lost 7 bases; unmatched junction nucleotides: 5. CDR3 amino acids: CARSLATGVVGELFF. The CDR3 nucleotides are TGTGCCAGAAGCTTGGCGACAGGGGTCGTCGGGGAGCTGTTTTTT.

This sequence joins TRBV21-1 and TRBJ2-2. TRBV21-1 constitutes a pseudogene. This CDR3 has 14 residues. The CDR3 region is CATYPGPHTGELFF. The CDR3, as DNA: TGTGCCACCTATCCCGGGCCTCACACCGGGGAGCTGTTTTTT.

The chain links TRBV10-3 to TRBJ2-2, with D possibly matching TRBD1 (5 bases). This CDR3 comprises 13 residues. Trimming removed 4 bases at V and 7 bases at J, with 10 bases between. CDR1 and CDR2 from the germline V gene are ENHRY and SYGVKD. The CDR3 region has the DNA TGTGCCATCAGTGGCGTAAGGGGCGGGGAGCTGTTTTTT. Protein: CAISGVRGGELFF.

The genes are TRBV28 and TRBJ2-5; the D gene is possibly TRBD1 (6 bases). Germline CDR1 is MDHEN and CDR2 is SYDVKM. The CDR3 totals 11 residues. Trimming removed 6 bases from V and 7 bases from J, with 9 bases in between. The CDR3 DNA reads as TGTGCCAGCAGCACGACAGGGACCCAGTACTTC. This codes for CASSTTGTQYF.

The gene calls are TRBV2 and TRBJ2-3, with TRBD1 as a possible D gene (6 bases). Trimming stripped 2 bases from V and 0 bases from J, with 12 bases between. This CDR3 is built from 16 residues. Germline V gene data show CDR1 as SNHLY and CDR2 as FYNNEI. DNA of the CDR3: TGTGCCAGCAGTGAACGAGGGGGTGCTAGCACAGATACGCAGTATTTT. It codes for CASSERGGASTDTQYF.

The rearrangement joins TRBV13 to TRBJ1-2, with 8 bases aligning to TRBD1. CDR1 PRHDT and CDR2 FYEKMQ come from the germline V gene (reference sequence). This CDR3 has 17 amino acids. The trim removed 0 bases at V and 7 bases at J, leaving 13 bases unmatched. The CDR3 spells CASSLGRLDRDEGGYTF. The DNA for the CDR3 is TGTGCCAGCAGCTTAGGTCGGCTGGACAGGGACGAGGGTGGCTACACCTTC.

The V call is TRBV9, the J call TRBJ2-3; 8 positions match TRBD1. This CDR3 has 13 amino acids. Germline V CDR1 and CDR2: SGDLS, YYNGEE. J gave up 11 bases and V 3 bases, and 8 bases lay outside the gene matches. The CDR3 protein is CASSDSGQGLQYF. As DNA, the CDR3 is TGTGCCAGCAGCGATTCAGGACAGGGACTGCAGTATTTT. Filled out from reference TRBV9 and TRBJ2-3, the complete variable domain reads DSGVTQTPKHLITATGQRVTLRCSPRSGDLSVYWYQQSLDQGLQFLIQYYNGEERAKGNILERFSAQQFPDLHSELNLSSLELGDSALYFCASSDSGQGLQYFGPGTRLTVL.

V gene TRBV28 combines with J gene TRBJ1-1; 7 bases map to TRBD1. Trimming at V came to 4 bases and at J to 3 bases, leaving 8 bases not matched to a gene. The CDR3 runs 15 residues. Per germline, CDR1 MDHEN and CDR2 SYDVKM. DNA for the CDR3: TGTGCCAGCAGTTCCCCGACAGGGAAGGACACTGAAGCTTTCTTT. Translated, it gives CASSSPTGKDTEAFF.